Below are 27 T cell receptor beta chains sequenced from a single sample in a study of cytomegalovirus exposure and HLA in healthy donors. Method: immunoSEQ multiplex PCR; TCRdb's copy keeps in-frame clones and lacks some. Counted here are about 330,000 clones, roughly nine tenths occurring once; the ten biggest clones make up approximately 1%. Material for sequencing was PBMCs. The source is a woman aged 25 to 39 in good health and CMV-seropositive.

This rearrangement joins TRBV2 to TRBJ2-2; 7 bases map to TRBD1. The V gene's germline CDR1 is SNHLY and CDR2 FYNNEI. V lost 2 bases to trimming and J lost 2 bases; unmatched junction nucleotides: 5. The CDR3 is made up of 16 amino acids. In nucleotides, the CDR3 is TGTGCCAGCAGTGAAAGGGGGCGTGCCAACACCGGGGAGCTGTTTTTT. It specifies CASSERGRANTGELFF. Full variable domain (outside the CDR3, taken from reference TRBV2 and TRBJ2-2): EPEVTQTPSHQVTQMGQEVILRCVPISNHLYFYWYRQILGQKVEFLVSFYNNEISEKSEIFDDQFSVERPDGSNFTLKIRSTKLEDSAMYFCASSERGRANTGELFFGEGSRLTVL.

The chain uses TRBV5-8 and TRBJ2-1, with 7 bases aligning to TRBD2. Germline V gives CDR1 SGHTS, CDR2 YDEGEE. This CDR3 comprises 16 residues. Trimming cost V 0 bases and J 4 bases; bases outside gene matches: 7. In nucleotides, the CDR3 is TGTGCCAGCAGCTTGGGACTAGCCCCAATTTACAATGAGCAGTTCTTC. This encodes CASSLGLAPIYNEQFF. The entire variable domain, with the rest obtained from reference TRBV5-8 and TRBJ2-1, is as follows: EAGVTQSPTHLIKTRGQQATLRCSPISGHTSVYWYQQALGLGLQFLLWYDEGEERNRGNFPPRFSGRQFPNYSSELNVNALELEDSALYLCASSLGLAPIYNEQFFGPGTRLTVL.

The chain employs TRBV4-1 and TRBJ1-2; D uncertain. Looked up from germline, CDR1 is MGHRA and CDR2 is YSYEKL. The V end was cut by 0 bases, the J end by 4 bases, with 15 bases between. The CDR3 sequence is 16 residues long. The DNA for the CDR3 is TGCGCCAGCAGCCAAGATAGGAGGTCCTGGGGCTATGGCTACACCTTC. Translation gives CASSQDRRSWGYGYTF.

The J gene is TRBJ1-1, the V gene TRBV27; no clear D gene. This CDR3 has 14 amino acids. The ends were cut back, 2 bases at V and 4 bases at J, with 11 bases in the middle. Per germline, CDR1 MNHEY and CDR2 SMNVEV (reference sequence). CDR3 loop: CASSLKGVSTEAFF. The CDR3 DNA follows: TGTGCCAGCAGTTTAAAGGGAGTCAGCACTGAAGCTTTCTTT.

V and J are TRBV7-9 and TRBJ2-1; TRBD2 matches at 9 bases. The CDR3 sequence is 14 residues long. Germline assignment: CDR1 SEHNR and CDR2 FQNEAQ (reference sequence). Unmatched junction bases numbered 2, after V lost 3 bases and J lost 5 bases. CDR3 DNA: TGTGCCAGCAGCTTGATAGCGGGGGACAATGAGCAGTTCTTC. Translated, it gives CASSLIAGDNEQFF.

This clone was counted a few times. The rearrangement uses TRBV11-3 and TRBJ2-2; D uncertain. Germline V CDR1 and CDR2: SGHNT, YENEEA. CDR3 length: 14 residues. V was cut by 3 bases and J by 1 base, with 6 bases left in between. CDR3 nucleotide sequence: TGTGCCAGCAGCTTTGACGGGAACACCGGGGAGCTGTTTTTT. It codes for CASSFDGNTGELFF. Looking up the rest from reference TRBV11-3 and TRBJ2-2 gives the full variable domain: EAGVVQSPRYKIIEKKQPVAFWCNPISGHNTLYWYLQNLGQGPELLIRYENEEAVDDSQLPKDRFSAERLKGVDSTLKIQPAELGDSAVYLCASSFDGNTGELFFGEGSRLTVL.

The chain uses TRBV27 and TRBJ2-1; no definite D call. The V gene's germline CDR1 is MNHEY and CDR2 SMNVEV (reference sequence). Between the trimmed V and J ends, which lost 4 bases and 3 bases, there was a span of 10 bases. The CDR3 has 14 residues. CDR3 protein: CASSSLEYYNEQFF. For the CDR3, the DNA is TGTGCCAGCAGTTCCCTAGAGTACTACAATGAGCAGTTCTTC.

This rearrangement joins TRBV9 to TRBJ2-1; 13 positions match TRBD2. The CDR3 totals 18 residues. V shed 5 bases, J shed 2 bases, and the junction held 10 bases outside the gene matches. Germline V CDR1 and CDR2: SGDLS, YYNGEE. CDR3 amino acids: CASSPGLAGRGAYNEQFF. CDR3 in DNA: TGTGCCAGCAGTCCGGGACTAGCGGGAAGGGGGGCCTACAATGAGCAGTTCTTC.

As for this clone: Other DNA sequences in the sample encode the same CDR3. DNA of the CDR3: TGTGCCAGCTCACCACCGACCCAAGAGACCCAGTACTTC. Translation gives CASSPPTQETQYF. This sequence joins TRBV18 and TRBJ2-5; no reliable D call. Germline V gives CDR1 KGHSH, CDR2 LQKENI. V lost 0 bases to trimming and J lost 1 base, with 3 bases between them. This CDR3 is 13 amino acids long.

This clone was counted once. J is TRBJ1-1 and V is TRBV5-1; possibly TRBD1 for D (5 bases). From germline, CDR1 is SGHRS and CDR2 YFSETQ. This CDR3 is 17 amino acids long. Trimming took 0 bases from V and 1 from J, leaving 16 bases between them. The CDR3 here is CASSLAPPIRGNTEAFF. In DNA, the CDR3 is TGCGCCAGCAGCTTGGCCCCCCCGATTAGGGGGAACACTGAAGCTTTCTTT. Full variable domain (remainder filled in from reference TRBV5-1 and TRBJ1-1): KAGVTQTPRYLIKTRGQQVTLSCSPISGHRSVSWYQQTPGQGLQFLFEYFSETQRNKGNFPGRFSGRQFSNSRSEMNVSTLELGDSALYLCASSLAPPIRGNTEAFFGQGTRLTVV.

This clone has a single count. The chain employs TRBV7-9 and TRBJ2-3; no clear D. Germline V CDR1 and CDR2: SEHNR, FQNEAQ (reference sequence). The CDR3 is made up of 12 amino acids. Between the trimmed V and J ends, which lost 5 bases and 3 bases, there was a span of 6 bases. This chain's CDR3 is CASSHNTDTQYF. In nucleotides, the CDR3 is TGTGCCAGCAGCCATAATACAGATACGCAGTATTTT.

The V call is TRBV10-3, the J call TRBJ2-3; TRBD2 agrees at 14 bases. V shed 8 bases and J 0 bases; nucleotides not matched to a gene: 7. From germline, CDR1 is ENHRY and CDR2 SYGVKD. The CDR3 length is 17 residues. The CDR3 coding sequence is TGTGCCATCGGACTAGCGGGGGGCCCAAGAAGCACAGATACGCAGTATTTT. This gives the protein CAIGLAGGPRSTDTQYF.

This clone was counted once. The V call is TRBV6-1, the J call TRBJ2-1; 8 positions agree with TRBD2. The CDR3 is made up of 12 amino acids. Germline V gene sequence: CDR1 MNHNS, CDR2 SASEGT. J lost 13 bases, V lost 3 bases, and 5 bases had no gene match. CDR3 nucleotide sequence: TGTGCCAGCAGTGACCTCAGCGGGGGTCAGTTCTTC. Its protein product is CASSDLSGGQFF.

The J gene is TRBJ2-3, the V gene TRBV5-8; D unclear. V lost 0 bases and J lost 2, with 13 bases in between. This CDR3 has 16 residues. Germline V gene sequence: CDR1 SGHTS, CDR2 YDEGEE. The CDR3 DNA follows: TGTGCCAGCAGCTTGGGGAGCCGAGGTAACACAGATACGCAGTATTTT. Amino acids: CASSLGSRGNTDTQYF. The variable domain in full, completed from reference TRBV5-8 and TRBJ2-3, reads EAGVTQSPTHLIKTRGQQATLRCSPISGHTSVYWYQQALGLGLQFLLWYDEGEERNRGNFPPRFSGRQFPNYSSELNVNALELEDSALYLCASSLGSRGNTDTQYFGPGTRLTVL.

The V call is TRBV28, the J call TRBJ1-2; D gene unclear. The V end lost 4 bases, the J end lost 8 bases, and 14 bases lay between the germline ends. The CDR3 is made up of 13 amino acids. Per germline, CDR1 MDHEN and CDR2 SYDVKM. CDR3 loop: CASSSGQLEGYTF. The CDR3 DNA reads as TGTGCCAGCAGTTCTGGGCAGTTAGAGGGCTACACCTTC.

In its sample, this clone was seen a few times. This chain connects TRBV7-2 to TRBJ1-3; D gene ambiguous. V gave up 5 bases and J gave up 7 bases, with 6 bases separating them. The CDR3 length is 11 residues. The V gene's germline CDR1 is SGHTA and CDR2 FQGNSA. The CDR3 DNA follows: TGTGCCAGCAGCCCGCAGAACACCATATATTTT. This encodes CASSPQNTIYF.

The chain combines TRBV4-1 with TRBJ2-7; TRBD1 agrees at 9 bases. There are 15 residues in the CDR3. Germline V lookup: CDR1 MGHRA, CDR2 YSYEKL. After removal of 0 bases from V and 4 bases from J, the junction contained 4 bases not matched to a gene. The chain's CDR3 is CASSQDWGQGYEQYF. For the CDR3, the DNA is TGCGCCAGCAGCCAAGATTGGGGACAGGGTTACGAGCAGTACTTC.

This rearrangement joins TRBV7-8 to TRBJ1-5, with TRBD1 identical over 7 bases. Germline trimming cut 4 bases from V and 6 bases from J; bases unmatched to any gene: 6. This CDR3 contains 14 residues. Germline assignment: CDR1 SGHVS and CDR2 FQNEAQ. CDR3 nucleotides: TGTGCCAGCAGCTCCGACAGGGAGATTCAGCCCCAGCATTTT. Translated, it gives CASSSDREIQPQHF.

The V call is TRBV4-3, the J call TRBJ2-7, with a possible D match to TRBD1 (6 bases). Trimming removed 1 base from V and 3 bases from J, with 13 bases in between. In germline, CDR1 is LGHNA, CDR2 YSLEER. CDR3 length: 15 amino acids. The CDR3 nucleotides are TGCGCCAGCAGCCAAGGGACAGAGAGTTTCTACGAGCAGTACTTC. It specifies CASSQGTESFYEQYF.

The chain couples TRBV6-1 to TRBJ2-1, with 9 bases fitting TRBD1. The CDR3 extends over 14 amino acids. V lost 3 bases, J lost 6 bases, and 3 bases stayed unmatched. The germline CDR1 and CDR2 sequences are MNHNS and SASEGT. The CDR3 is CASSDGQGTNEQFF. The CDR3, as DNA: TGTGCCAGCAGTGATGGACAGGGGACCAATGAGCAGTTCTTC.

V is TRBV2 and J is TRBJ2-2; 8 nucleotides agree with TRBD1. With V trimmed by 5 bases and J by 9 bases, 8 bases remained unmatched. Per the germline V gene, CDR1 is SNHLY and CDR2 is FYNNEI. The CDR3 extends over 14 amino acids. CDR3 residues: CASSTGGTHRELFF. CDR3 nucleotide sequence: TGTGCCAGCAGTACAGGGGGTACGCACCGGGAGCTGTTTTTT.

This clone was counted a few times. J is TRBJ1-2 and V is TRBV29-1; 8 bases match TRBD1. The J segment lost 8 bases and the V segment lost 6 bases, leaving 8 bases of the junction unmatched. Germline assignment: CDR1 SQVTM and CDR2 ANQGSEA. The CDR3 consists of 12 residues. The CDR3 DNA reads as TGCAGCGTGGGGACAGGCCATAAGGGCTACACCTTC. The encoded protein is CSVGTGHKGYTF.

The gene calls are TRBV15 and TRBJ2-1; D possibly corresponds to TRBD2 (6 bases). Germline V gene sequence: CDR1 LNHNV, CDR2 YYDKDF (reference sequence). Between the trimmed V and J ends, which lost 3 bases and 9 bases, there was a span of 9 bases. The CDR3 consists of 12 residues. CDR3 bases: TGTGCCACCAGCAGGACTAGTTTTGAGCAGTTCTTC. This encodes CATSRTSFEQFF.

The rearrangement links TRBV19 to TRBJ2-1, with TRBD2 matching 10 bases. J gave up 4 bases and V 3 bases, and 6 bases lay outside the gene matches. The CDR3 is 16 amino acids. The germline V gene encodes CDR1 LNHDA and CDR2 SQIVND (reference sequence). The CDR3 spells CASSIRRTSGYNEQFF. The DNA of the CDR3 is TGTGCCAGTAGTATTCGACGGACTAGCGGATACAATGAGCAGTTCTTC.

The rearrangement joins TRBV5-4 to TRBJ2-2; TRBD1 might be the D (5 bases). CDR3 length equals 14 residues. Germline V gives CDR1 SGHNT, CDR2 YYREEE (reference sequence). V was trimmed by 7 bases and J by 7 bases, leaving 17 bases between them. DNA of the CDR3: TGTGCCAGCGCCAGCCGAGACAGTAACGGGGAGCTGTTTTTT. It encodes CASASRDSNGELFF. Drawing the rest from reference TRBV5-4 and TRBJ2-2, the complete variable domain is ETGVTQSPTHLIKTRGQQVTLRCSSQSGHNTVSWYQQALGQGPQFIFQYYREEENGRGNFPPRFSGLQFPNYSSELNVNALELDDSALYLCASASRDSNGELFFGEGSRLTVL.

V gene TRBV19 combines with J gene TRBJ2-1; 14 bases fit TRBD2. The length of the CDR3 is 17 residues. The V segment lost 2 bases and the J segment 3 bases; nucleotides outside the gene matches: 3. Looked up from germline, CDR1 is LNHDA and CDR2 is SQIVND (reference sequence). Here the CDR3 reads CASSIMGLAGDYNEQFF. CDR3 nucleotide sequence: TGTGCCAGTAGTATAATGGGACTAGCGGGGGACTACAATGAGCAGTTCTTC. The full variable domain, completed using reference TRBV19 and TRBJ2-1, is DGGITQSPKYLFRKEGQNVTLSCEQNLNHDAMYWYRQDPGQGLRLIYYSQIVNDFQKGDIAEGYSVSREKKESFPLTVTSAQKNPTAFYLCASSIMGLAGDYNEQFFGPGTRLTVL.

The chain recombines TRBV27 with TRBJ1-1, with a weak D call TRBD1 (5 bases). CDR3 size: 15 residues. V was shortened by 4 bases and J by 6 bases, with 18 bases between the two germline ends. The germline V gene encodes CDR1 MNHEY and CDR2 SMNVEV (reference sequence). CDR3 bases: TGTGCCAGCAGTTCCCCCCGGACATCTAGGGCTGAAGCTTTCTTT. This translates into CASSSPRTSRAEAFF.